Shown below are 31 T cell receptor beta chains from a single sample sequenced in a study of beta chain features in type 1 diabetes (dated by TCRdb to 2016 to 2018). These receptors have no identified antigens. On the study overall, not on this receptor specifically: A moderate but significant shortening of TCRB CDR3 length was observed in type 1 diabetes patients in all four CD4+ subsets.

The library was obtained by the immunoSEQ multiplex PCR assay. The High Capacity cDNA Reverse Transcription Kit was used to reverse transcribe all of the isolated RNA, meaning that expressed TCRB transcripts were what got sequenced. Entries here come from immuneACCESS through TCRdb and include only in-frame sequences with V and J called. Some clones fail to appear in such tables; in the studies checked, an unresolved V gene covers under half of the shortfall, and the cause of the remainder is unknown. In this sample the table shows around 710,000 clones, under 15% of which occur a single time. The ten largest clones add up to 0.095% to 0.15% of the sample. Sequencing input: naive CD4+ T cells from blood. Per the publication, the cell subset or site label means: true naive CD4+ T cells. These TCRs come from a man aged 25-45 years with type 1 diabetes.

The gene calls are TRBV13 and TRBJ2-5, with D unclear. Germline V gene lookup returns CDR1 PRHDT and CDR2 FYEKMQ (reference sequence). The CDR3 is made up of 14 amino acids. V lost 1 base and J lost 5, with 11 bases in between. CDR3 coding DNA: TGTGCCAGCAGCTTAGAAGGACGGACGGAGACCCAGTACTTC. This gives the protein CASSLEGRTETQYF.

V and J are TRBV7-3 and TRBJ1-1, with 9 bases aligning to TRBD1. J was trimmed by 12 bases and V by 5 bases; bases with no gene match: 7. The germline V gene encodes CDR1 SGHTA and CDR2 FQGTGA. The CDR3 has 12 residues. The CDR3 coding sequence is TGTGCCAGCAGCCAGGACAGGGGTACGACTTTCTTT. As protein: CASSQDRGTTFF.

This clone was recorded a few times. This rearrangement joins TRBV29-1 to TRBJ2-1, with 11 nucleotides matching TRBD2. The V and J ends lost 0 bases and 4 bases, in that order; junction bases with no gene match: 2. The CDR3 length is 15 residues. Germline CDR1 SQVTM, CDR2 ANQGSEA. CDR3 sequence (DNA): TGCAGCGTTGAAGACGCTAGCGGGGGGTACAATGAGCAGTTCTTC. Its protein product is CSVEDASGGYNEQFF.

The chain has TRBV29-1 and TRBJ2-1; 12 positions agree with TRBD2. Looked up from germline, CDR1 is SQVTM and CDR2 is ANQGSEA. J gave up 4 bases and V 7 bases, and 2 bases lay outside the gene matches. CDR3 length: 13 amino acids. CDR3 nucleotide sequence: TGCAGCGGGGGACTAGCGGGTTACAATGAGCAGTTCTTC. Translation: CSGGLAGYNEQFF.

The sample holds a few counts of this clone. CDR3 in amino acids: CASSSGTANTGELFF. For the CDR3, the DNA is TGTGCCAGCAGTTCCGGGACAGCGAACACCGGGGAGCTGTTTTTT. This sequence joins TRBV2 and TRBJ2-2, with 7 bases aligning to TRBD1. Germline CDR1 SNHLY, CDR2 FYNNEI. The CDR3 has 15 amino acids. After removal of 5 bases from V and 0 bases from J, the junction contained 3 bases not matched to a gene.

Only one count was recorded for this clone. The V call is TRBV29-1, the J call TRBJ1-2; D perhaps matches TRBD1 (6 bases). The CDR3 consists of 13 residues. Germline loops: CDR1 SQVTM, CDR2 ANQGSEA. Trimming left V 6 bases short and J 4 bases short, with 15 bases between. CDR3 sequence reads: CSVFRQEPYGYTF. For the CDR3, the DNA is TGCAGCGTCTTCCGACAGGAGCCCTATGGCTACACCTTC. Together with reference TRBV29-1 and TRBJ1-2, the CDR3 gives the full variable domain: SAVISQKPSRDICQRGTSLTIQCQVDSQVTMMFWYRQQPGQSLTLIATANQGSEATYESGFVIDKFPISRPNLTFSTLTVSNMSPEDSSIYLCSVFRQEPYGYTFGSGTRLTVV.

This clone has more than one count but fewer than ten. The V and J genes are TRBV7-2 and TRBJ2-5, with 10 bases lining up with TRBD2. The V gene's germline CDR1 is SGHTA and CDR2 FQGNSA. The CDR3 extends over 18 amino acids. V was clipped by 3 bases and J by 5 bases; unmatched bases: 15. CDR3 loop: CASSFSLAGGHPPETQYF. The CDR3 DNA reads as TGTGCCAGCAGCTTCTCTTTAGCGGGGGGCCACCCTCCCGAGACCCAGTACTTC.

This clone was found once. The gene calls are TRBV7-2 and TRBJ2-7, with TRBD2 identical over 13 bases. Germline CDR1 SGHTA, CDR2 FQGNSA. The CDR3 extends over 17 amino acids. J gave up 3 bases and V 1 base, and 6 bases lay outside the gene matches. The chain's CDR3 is CASSLDRTSGGLYEQYF. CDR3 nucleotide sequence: TGTGCCAGCAGCTTAGATCGGACTAGCGGGGGCCTCTACGAGCAGTACTTC.

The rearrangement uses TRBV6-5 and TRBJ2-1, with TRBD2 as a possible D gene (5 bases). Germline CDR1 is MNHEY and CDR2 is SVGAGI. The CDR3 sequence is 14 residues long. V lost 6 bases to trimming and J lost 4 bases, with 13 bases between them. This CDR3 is CASSLADVYNEQFF. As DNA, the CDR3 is TGTGCCAGCAGCCTAGCTGACGTTTACAATGAGCAGTTCTTC.

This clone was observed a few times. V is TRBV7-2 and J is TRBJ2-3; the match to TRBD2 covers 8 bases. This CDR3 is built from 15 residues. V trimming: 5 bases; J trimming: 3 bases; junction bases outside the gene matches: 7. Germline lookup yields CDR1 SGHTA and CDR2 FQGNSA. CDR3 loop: CASSLPAGVTDTQYF. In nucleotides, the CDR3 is TGTGCCAGCAGCCTCCCAGCGGGGGTGACAGATACGCAGTATTTT. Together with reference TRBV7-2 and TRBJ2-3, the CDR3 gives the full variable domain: GAGVSQSPSNKVTEKGKDVELRCDPISGHTALYWYRQSLGQGLEFLIYFQGNSAPDKSGLPSDRFSAERTGGSVSTLTIQRTQQEDSAVYLCASSLPAGVTDTQYFGPGTRLTVL.

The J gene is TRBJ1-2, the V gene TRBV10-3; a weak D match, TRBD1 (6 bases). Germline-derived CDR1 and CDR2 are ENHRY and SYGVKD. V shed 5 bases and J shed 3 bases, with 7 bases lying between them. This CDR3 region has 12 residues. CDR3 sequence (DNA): TGTGCCATCAGTCCAGGGGACTATGGCTACACCTTC. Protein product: CAISPGDYGYTF.

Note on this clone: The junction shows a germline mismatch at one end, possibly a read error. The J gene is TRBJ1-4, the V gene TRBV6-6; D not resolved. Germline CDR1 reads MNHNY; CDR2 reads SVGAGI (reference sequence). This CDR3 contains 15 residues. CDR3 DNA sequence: TGTGCCACCAGTCCCTCCGCTGCGACTAATGAAAAACTGTTTTTT. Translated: CATSPSAATNEKLFF.

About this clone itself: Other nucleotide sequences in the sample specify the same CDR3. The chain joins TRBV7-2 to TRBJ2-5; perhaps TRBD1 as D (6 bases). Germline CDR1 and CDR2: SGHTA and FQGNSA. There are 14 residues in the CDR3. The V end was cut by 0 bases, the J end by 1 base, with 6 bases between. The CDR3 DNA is TGTGCCAGCAGCTTAGCCAGGGGCCAAGAGACCCAGTACTTC. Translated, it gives CASSLARGQETQYF.

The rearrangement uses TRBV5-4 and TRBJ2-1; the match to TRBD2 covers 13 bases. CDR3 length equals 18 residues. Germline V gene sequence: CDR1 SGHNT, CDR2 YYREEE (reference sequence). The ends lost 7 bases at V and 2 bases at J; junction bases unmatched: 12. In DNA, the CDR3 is TGTGCCAGCGCCTCAACTAGCGGGGGGGCCTACCCCTACAATGAGCAGTTCTTC. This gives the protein CASASTSGGAYPYNEQFF.

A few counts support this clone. The CDR3 spells CATSREQGKTQYF. The CDR3 DNA follows: TGTGCCACCAGCAGGGAACAGGGGAAGACCCAGTACTTC. The chain employs TRBV15 and TRBJ2-5; 7 bases line up with TRBD1. Looked up from germline, CDR1 is LNHNV and CDR2 is YYDKDF (reference sequence). CDR3 size: 13 residues. V dropped 3 bases and J dropped 6; count of bases not matched to a gene: 4.

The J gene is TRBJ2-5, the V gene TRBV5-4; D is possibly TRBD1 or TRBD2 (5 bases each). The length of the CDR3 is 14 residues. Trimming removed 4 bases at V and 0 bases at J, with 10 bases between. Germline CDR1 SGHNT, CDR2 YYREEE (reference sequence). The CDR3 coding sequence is TGTGCCAGCAGCGCAGGGACGGACCAAGAGACCCAGTACTTC. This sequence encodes CASSAGTDQETQYF.

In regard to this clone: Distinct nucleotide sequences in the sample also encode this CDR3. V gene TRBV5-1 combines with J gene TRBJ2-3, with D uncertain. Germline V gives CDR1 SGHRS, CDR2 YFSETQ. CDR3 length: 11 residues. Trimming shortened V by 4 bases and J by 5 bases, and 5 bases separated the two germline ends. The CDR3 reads CASSPGDTQYF. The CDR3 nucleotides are TGCGCCAGCAGCCCAGGAGATACGCAGTATTTT.

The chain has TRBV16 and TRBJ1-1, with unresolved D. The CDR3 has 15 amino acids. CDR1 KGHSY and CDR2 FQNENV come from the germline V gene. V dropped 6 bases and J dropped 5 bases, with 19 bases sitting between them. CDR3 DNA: TGTGCCAGCAGTCTTACCTATACATCAGGAACTGAAGCTTTCTTT. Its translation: CASSLTYTSGTEAFF.

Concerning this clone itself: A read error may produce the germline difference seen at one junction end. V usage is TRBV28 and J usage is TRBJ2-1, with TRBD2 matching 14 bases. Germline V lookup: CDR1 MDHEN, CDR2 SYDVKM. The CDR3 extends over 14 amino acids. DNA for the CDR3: TGTGCCAGCATAAAAATGGGGACTAGCGGGAGCTTGCTCTTC. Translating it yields CASIKMGTSGSLLF.

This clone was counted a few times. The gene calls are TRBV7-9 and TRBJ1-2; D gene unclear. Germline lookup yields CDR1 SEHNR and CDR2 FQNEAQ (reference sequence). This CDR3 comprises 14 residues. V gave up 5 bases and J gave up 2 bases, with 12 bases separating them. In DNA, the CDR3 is TGTGCCAGCAGCCAAGGGATTTGGAACTATGGCTACACCTTC. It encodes CASSQGIWNYGYTF.

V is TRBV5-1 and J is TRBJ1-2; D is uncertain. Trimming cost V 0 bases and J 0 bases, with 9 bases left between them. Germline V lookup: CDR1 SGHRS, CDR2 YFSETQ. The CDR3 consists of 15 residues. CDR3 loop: CASSLAGNTNYGYTF. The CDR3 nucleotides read TGCGCCAGCAGCTTGGCTGGAAACACTAACTATGGCTACACCTTC.

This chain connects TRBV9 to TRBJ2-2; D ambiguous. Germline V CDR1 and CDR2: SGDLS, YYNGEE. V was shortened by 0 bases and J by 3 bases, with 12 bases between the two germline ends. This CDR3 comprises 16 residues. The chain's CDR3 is CASSVGTETHTGELFF. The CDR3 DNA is TGTGCCAGCAGCGTAGGGACGGAAACTCACACCGGGGAGCTGTTTTTT. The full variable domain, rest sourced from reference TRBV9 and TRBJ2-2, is DSGVTQTPKHLITATGQRVTLRCSPRSGDLSVYWYQQSLDQGLQFLIQYYNGEERAKGNILERFSAQQFPDLHSELNLSSLELGDSALYFCASSVGTETHTGELFFGEGSRLTVL.

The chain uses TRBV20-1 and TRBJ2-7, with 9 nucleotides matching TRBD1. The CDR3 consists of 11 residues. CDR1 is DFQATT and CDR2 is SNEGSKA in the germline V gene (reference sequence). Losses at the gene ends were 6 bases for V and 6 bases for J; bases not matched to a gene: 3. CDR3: CSAGQGGEQYF. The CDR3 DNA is TGCAGTGCGGGACAGGGTGGCGAGCAGTACTTC.

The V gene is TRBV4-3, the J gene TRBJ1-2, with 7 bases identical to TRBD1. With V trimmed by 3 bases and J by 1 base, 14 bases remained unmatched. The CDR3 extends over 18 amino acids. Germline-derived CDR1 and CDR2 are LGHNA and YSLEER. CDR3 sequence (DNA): TGCGCCAGCAGCCAGGATAAAAGCAGGGGGACCCTTAACTATGGCTACACCTTC. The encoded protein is CASSQDKSRGTLNYGYTF.

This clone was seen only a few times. CDR3 residues: CASSVGQSTETQYF. The CDR3 DNA sequence: TGTGCCAGCAGTGTAGGACAGAGTACGGAGACCCAGTACTTC. The chain is built from TRBV6-1 and TRBJ2-5; tentatively, D is TRBD1 (6 bases). This CDR3 is 14 amino acids long. Per germline, CDR1 MNHNS and CDR2 SASEGT. With 4 bases removed from V and 5 bases from J, the gap between germline ends came to 14 bases.

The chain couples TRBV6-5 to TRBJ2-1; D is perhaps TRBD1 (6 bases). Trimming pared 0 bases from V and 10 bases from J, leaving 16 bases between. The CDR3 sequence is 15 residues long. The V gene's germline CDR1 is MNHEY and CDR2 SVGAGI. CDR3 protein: CASSYSKILGQEQFF. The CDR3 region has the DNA TGTGCCAGCAGTTACTCTAAAATCCTAGGACAGGAGCAGTTCTTC.

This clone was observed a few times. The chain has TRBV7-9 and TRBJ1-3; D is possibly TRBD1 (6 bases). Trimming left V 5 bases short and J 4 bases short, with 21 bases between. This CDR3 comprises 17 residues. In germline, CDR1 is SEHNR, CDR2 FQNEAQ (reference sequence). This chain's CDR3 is CASSPTFGGLGGNTIYF. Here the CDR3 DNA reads TGTGCCAGCAGCCCCACTTTCGGGGGCCTAGGAGGAAACACCATATATTTT.

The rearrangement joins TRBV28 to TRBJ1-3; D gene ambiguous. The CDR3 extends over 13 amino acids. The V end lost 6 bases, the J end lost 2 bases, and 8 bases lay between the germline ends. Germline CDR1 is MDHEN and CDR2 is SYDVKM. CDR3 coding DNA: TGTGCCAGCAGCCCGCCTGCTGGAAACACCATATATTTT. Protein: CASSPPAGNTIYF. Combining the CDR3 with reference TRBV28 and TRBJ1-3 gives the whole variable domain DVKVTQSSRYLVKRTGEKVFLECVQDMDHENMFWYRQDPGLGLRLIYFSYDVKMKEKGDIPEGYSVSREKKERFSLILESASTNQTSMYLCASSPPAGNTIYFGEGSWLTVV.

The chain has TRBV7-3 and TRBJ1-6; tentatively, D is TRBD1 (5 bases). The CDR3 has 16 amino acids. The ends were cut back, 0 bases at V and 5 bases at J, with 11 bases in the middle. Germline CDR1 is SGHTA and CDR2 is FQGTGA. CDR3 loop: CASSLTGTGNNSPLHF. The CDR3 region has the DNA TGTGCCAGCAGCTTAACCGGGACTGGGAATAATTCACCCCTCCACTTT.

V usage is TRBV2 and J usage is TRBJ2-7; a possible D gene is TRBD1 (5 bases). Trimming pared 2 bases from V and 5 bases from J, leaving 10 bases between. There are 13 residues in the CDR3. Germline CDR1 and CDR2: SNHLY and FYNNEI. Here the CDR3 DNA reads TGTGCCAGCAGTGAACAGGGTGTGAACGAGCAGTACTTC. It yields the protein CASSEQGVNEQYF. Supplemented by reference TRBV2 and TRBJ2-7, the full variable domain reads EPEVTQTPSHQVTQMGQEVILRCVPISNHLYFYWYRQILGQKVEFLVSFYNNEISEKSEIFDDQFSVERPDGSNFTLKIRSTKLEDSAMYFCASSEQGVNEQYFGPGTRLTVT.

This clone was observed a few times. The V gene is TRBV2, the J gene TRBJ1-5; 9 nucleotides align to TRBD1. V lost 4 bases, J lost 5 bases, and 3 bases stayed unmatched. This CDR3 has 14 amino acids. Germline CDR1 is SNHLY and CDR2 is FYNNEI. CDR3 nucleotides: TGTGCCAGCAGTGGGACAGGGGCGGATCAGCCCCAGCATTTT. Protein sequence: CASSGTGADQPQHF.